This entry lists 19 T cell receptor beta chains sequenced from one sample in a study of memory CD4+ T cells and cytomegalovirus serostatus. The sort gate was single viable CD3+CD4+CD8-CD45RO+ cells for memory CD4+ T cells. The data were produced by immunoSEQ multiplex PCR, yet TCRdb's version contains in-frame clones alone and is incomplete. The repertoire holds over 25,000 clones, with 70% to 80% as singletons. The sample comprised memory CD4+ T cells from blood. All receptors derive from an adult in good health and CMV-seronegative.

This rearrangement joins TRBV10-3 to TRBJ1-1, with D unresolved. CDR1 is ENHRY and CDR2 is SYGVKD in the germline V gene. The CDR3 is 11 amino acids. V was cut by 10 bases and J by 1 base, with 7 bases left in between. In DNA, the CDR3 is TGTGCCACGACGGAGAACACTGAAGCTTTCTTT. Translation gives CATTENTEAFF.

In its sample, this clone was seen a few times. The DNA for the CDR3 is TGTGCCAGCAGACTCGTCGGAGCGAACACCGGGGAGCTGTTTTTT. Amino acids: CASRLVGANTGELFF. The V and J genes are TRBV27 and TRBJ2-2; D is ambiguous. V lost 6 bases to trimming and J lost 0 bases, with 11 bases between them. Germline V lookup: CDR1 MNHEY, CDR2 SMNVEV (reference sequence). The length of the CDR3 is 15 residues.

The chain has TRBV11-3 and TRBJ2-5; D unresolved. Germline assignment: CDR1 SGHNT and CDR2 YENEEA. Deletions cut 1 base from V and 5 bases from J, with 8 bases between. The CDR3 is made up of 13 amino acids. For the CDR3, the DNA is TGTGCCAGCAGCTTAGGTATTCAGGAGACCCAGTACTTC. Its protein is CASSLGIQETQYF.

The chain recombines TRBV9 with TRBJ1-2, with 7 positions matching TRBD1. Losses at the gene ends were 4 bases for V and 4 bases for J; bases not matched to a gene: 7. The CDR3 length is 14 residues. The V gene's germline CDR1 is SGDLS and CDR2 YYNGEE. The DNA for the CDR3 is TGTGCCAGCAGCCCCCAGACAGGGAGCTATGGCTACACCTTC. Translation: CASSPQTGSYGYTF.

The genes are TRBV19 and TRBJ2-1, with D perhaps matching TRBD1 or TRBD2 (6 bases each). Trimming took 3 bases from V and 7 from J, leaving 16 bases between them. CDR3 length: 15 amino acids. CDR1 and CDR2 (germline): LNHDA, SQIVND (reference sequence). This CDR3 reads CASSIGQGTRNEQFF. Written as DNA, the CDR3 is TGTGCCAGTAGTATCGGGCAGGGGACTCGGAATGAGCAGTTCTTC. Full variable domain (rest looked up from reference TRBV19 and TRBJ2-1): DGGITQSPKYLFRKEGQNVTLSCEQNLNHDAMYWYRQDPGQGLRLIYYSQIVNDFQKGDIAEGYSVSREKKESFPLTVTSAQKNPTAFYLCASSIGQGTRNEQFFGPGTRLTVL.

This chain uses TRBV6-5 with TRBJ1-2, with a tentative D call TRBD1 (6 bases). The V and J ends lost 4 bases and 5 bases respectively, with 20 bases between them. This CDR3 contains 16 residues. The germline CDR1 and CDR2 sequences are MNHEY and SVGAGI. CDR3 sequence reads: CASSSQRGTSTYGYTF. The DNA of the CDR3 is TGTGCCAGCAGTTCACAAAGGGGGACATCGACTTATGGCTACACCTTC.

The V and J genes are TRBV5-1 and TRBJ2-3; D gene ambiguous. Trimming left V 0 bases short and J 3 bases short, with 5 bases between. The germline gives CDR1 SGHRS, CDR2 YFSETQ. CDR3 size: 13 residues. Here the CDR3 DNA reads TGCGCCAGCAGCTTGGACAGAACAGATACGCAGTATTTT. Translation: CASSLDRTDTQYF.

The genes are TRBV4-2 and TRBJ2-7, with 8 bases matching TRBD2. V lost 4 bases to trimming and J lost 5 bases; unmatched junction nucleotides: 1. Germline loops: CDR1 LGHNA, CDR2 YNFKEQ. This CDR3 has 12 residues. CDR3 bases: TGTGCCAGCAGCCGGCGGGGGGACGAGCAGTACTTC. It translates to CASSRRGDEQYF.

This clone was counted a single time. The chain couples TRBV6-6 to TRBJ2-7; D ambiguous. CDR3 length: 10 amino acids. The V end lost 8 bases, the J end lost 7 bases, and 9 bases lay between the germline ends. CDR1 is MNHNY and CDR2 is SVGAGI in the germline V gene (reference sequence). The CDR3: CASGAYEQYF. The CDR3 DNA is TGTGCCAGCGGAGCGTATGAGCAGTACTTC.

This clone was counted between two and nine times. The gene calls are TRBV25-1 and TRBJ2-5; D is unresolved. The CDR3 runs 14 residues. V dropped 2 bases and J dropped 3 bases, with 10 bases sitting between them. The V gene's germline CDR1 is MGHDK and CDR2 SYGVNS. CDR3 nucleotides: TGTGCCAGCAGTGAACTCTGGTCTAAAGAGACCCAGTACTTC. Translating gives CASSELWSKETQYF.

The chain couples TRBV7-9 to TRBJ1-4; the D gene is possibly TRBD1 (5 bases). The CDR3 has 14 residues. Germline V gives CDR1 SEHNR, CDR2 FQNEAQ (reference sequence). Trimming left V 3 bases short and J 3 bases short, with 8 bases between. Here the CDR3 reads CASSFGHPNEKLFF. The CDR3 region has the DNA TGTGCCAGCAGCTTTGGACACCCTAATGAAAAACTGTTTTTT.

For this clone: The same CDR3 also results from other DNA sequences found in this sample. The chain couples TRBV5-5 to TRBJ2-3; no reliable D call. Trimming took 3 bases from V and 0 from J, leaving 5 bases between them. The CDR3 covers 13 residues. Germline V CDR1 and CDR2: SGHKS, YYEKEE (reference sequence). The CDR3 protein is CASSSLSTDTQYF. In nucleotides, the CDR3 is TGTGCCAGCAGCTCGCTTAGCACAGATACGCAGTATTTT. The full variable domain, its missing parts supplied by reference TRBV5-5 and TRBJ2-3, is DAGVTQSPTHLIKTRGQQVTLRCSPISGHKSVSWYQQVLGQGPQFIFQYYEKEERGRGNFPDRFSARQFPNYSSELNVNALLLGDSALYLCASSSLSTDTQYFGPGTRLTVL.

This clone was observed a single time. The V gene is TRBV11-2, the J gene TRBJ2-7; perhaps TRBD1 as D (5 bases). There are 14 residues in the CDR3. Per the germline V gene, CDR1 is SGHAT and CDR2 is FQNNGV. Deletions cut 2 bases from V and 5 bases from J, with 13 bases between. In nucleotides, the CDR3 is TGTGCCAGCAGCTTAACGGTGGGGCCCAACGAGCAGTACTTC. The encoded protein is CASSLTVGPNEQYF.

This clone turned up a few times. The chain joins TRBV11-2 to TRBJ1-1; D unresolved. V was trimmed by 4 bases and J by 0 bases, leaving 6 bases between them. Germline V gene lookup returns CDR1 SGHAT and CDR2 FQNNGV. CDR3 length equals 13 residues. The CDR3 DNA reads TGTGCCAGCAGCTCTGGACTGAACACTGAAGCTTTCTTT. Its protein product is CASSSGLNTEAFF.

In this sample, this clone turned up a few times. V and J are TRBV15 and TRBJ2-2; no clear D gene. Trimming cost V 2 bases and J 0 bases, with 10 bases left between them. The V gene's germline CDR1 is LNHNV and CDR2 YYDKDF (reference sequence). The CDR3 runs 16 residues. The CDR3 DNA is TGTGCCACCAGCAGACTGGACGGCGCGAACACCGGGGAGCTGTTTTTT. Translated: CATSRLDGANTGELFF.

The chain employs TRBV11-3 and TRBJ1-1, with a possible D match to TRBD1 (5 bases). This CDR3 has 13 amino acids. Germline values: CDR1 SGHNT, CDR2 YENEEA. The V end was cut by 0 bases, the J end by 7 bases, with 9 bases between. For the CDR3, the DNA is TGTGCCAGCAGCTTAGAGGGTACAGGTGAAGCTTTCTTT. Protein product: CASSLEGTGEAFF.

V usage is TRBV9 and J usage is TRBJ1-3, with D maybe TRBD1 (6 bases). Germline V gene sequence: CDR1 SGDLS, CDR2 YYNGEE. The CDR3 has 15 amino acids. Trimming pared 0 bases from V and 4 bases from J, leaving 11 bases between. The DNA of the CDR3 is TGTGCCAGCAGCGTAGAGGGACAATTCGGAAACACCATATATTTT. It codes for CASSVEGQFGNTIYF.

This rearrangement joins TRBV5-1 to TRBJ1-3, with D possibly being TRBD1 (5 bases). This CDR3 contains 15 residues. Trimming removed 3 bases from V and 0 bases from J, with 10 bases in between. Germline V gene data show CDR1 as SGHRS and CDR2 as YFSETQ. CDR3 sequence (DNA): TGCGCCAGCAGCTCGGAGGGGTTCTCTGGAAACACCATATATTTT. This codes for CASSSEGFSGNTIYF.

This rearrangement joins TRBV25-1 to TRBJ2-7; the D gene is possibly TRBD1 (5 bases). This CDR3 has 13 amino acids. CDR1 MGHDK and CDR2 SYGVNS come from the germline V gene. Trimming cost V 5 bases and J 3 bases, with 11 bases left between them. The CDR3 nucleotides are TGTGCCAGCAGTCGACAGTTTATCTACGAGCAGTACTTC. Protein product: CASSRQFIYEQYF.